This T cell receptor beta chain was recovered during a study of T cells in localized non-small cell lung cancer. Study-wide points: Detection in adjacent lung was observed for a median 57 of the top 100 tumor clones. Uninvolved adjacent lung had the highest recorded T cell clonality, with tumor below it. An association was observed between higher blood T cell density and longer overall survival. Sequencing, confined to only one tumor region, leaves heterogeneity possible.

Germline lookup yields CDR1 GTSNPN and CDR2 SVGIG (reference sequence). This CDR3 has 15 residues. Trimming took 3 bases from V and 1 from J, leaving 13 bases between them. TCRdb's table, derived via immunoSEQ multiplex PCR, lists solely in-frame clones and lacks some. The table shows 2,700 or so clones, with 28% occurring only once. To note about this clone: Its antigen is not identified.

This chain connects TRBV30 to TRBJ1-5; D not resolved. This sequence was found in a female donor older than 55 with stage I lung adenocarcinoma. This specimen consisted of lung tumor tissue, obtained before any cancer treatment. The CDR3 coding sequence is TGTGCCTGGAGCCTCGGAGTTGGGAGCAATCAGCCCCAGCATTTT. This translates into CAWSLGVGSNQPQHF.